This T cell receptor beta chain was sequenced for a study of blood T cell repertoires in COVID-19. Germline V CDR1 and CDR2: SNHLY, FYNNEI. V trimming: 6 bases; J trimming: 6 bases; junction bases outside the gene matches: 7. This CDR3 contains 13 residues. Using immunoSEQ multiplex PCR, the repertoire was profiled, and TCRdb retains in-frame clones only, with some absent. The sample shows more than 15,000 clones, 70% to 90% of them seen only once. The source is a human donor with active COVID-19. The donor label of this sample is uncertain. This rearrangement joins TRBV2 to TRBJ1-2, with 7 positions matching TRBD1. The sequenced sample consisted of peripheral blood. CDR3 nucleotides: TGTGCCAGCAGCGTCCCGGGACAGAATGGCTACACCTTC. Translating gives CASSVPGQNGYTF.